This TCR beta chain was sequenced during a study of regulatory dendritic cells for organ transplantation. Turning to the study itself: Regulatory dendritic cells came from monocytes given vitamin D3 and IL-10. Points from the study as a whole: Between individuals, the alloreactive memory CD8+ T cell pool differed considerably. Naive T cells showed high diversity, memory cells less, memory CD8+ least.

Points on this clone: The antigen is undetermined.

V was trimmed by 3 bases and J by 6 bases, leaving 14 bases between them. The germline V gene has CDR1 SEHNR and CDR2 FQNEAQ (reference sequence). The length of the CDR3 is 14 residues. CFSE-labeled sorted T cells met regulatory or mature dendritic cells for four to five days. Repertoires were generated with immunoSEQ multiplex PCR, while TCRdb's copy carries only in-frame clones and drops some. The data show 9,500 to 15,000 clones, less than 70% seen once. The chain joins TRBV7-9 to TRBJ1-1; possible D gene TRBD1, 6 bases. The clonotype was recovered from a human donor in good health. The sequencing input was naive CD8+ T cells from blood cultured with dendritic cells. Documented subset: CD45RA+ naive T cells. As DNA, the CDR3 is TGTGCCAGCAGCTTCGAAGGGGGGGCCTCTGAAGCTTTCTTT. This codes for CASSFEGGASEAFF.